The 13 T cell receptor beta chains below were found in one sample sequenced in a study of early T cells in non-severe SARS-CoV-2 infection. TCRdb ran MiXCR on the 5' RACE reads and lists one entry per CDR3 protein. This table holds tens of thousands of distinct CDR3 sequences, over 10% found once. The sequenced sample was whole blood, obtained at baseline. These receptors came from an adult who was a healthcare worker with PCR-confirmed SARS-CoV-2 infection or an uninfected control (not recorded which).

This CDR3 is CASSQEDRATEAFF. The CDR3 DNA follows: TGCGCCAGCAGCCAGGAAGACAGGGCCACTGAAGCTTTCTTT. The rearrangement links TRBV4-1 to TRBJ1-1, with 7 bases aligning to TRBD1. V lost 3 bases to trimming and J lost 4 bases; unmatched junction nucleotides: 5. The CDR3 has 14 amino acids. CDR1 and CDR2 from the germline V gene are MGHRA and YSYEKL.

This clonotype has more than one count but fewer than ten. The rearrangement links TRBV11-2 to TRBJ2-3; D gene uncertain. V lost 1 base, J lost 7 bases, and 6 bases lay in between. The CDR3 consists of 12 residues. Germline CDR1 is SGHAT and CDR2 is FQNNGV. The DNA for the CDR3 is TGTGCCAGCAGCTTAGGCATCCATACGCAGTATTTT. This gives the protein CASSLGIHTQYF. Full variable domain (missing parts from reference TRBV11-2 and TRBJ2-3): EAGVAQSPRYKIIEKRQSVAFWCNPISGHATLYWYQQILGQGPKLLIQFQNNGVVDDSQLPKDRFSAERLKGVDSTLKIQPAKLEDSAVYLCASSLGIHTQYFGPGTRLTVL.

V is TRBV29-1 and J is TRBJ2-5; D remains ambiguous. This CDR3 region has 10 residues. Between the trimmed V and J ends, which lost 5 bases and 10 bases, there was a span of 11 bases. Germline lookup yields CDR1 SQVTM and CDR2 ANQGSEA. CDR3 nucleotides: TGCAGCGTTCAAGTCGAGGACCAGTACTTC. It yields the protein CSVQVEDQYF.

This sequence joins TRBV20-1 and TRBJ1-6; 8 bases align to TRBD1. The germline V gene encodes CDR1 DFQATT and CDR2 SNEGSKA (reference sequence). This CDR3 region has 19 residues. V lost 2 bases, J lost 0 bases, and 12 bases stayed unmatched. The CDR3 loop is CSARPGTGFYSSYNSPLHF. The CDR3 region has the DNA TGCAGTGCTAGACCGGGGACAGGTTTTTACAGCTCCTATAATTCACCCCTCCACTTT.

The table lists this clonotype with a few counts. The chain combines TRBV7-3 with TRBJ2-4; D possibly matches TRBD1 or TRBD2 (5 bases each). The germline V gene encodes CDR1 SGHTA and CDR2 FQGTGA. The CDR3 extends over 14 amino acids. Trimming took off 5 bases at V and 8 bases at J, with 16 bases between the two ends. CDR3 coding DNA: TGTGCCAGCAGCCCGCAGGGCTCGCGGGACATTCAGTACTTC. This sequence encodes CASSPQGSRDIQYF. Together with reference TRBV7-3 and TRBJ2-4, the CDR3 gives the full variable domain: GAGVSQTPSNKVTEKGKYVELRCDPISGHTALYWYRQSLGQGPEFLIYFQGTGAADDSGLPNDRFFAVRPEGSVSTLKIQRTERGDSAVYLCASSPQGSRDIQYFGAGTRLSVL.

Ten or more counts support this clonotype. This chain connects TRBV19 to TRBJ1-1, with D hard to call. The CDR3 length is 11 residues. Germline lookup yields CDR1 LNHDA and CDR2 SQIVND (reference sequence). Trimming stripped 8 bases from V and 1 base from J, with 5 bases between. DNA of the CDR3: TGTGCCAGTGGGAAGAACACTGAAGCTTTCTTT. The encoded protein is CASGKNTEAFF.

A few counts support this clonotype. The chain couples TRBV16 to TRBJ1-4; D gene unclear. The length of the CDR3 is 13 residues. Germline assignment: CDR1 KGHSY and CDR2 FQNENV. V dropped 5 bases and J dropped 10 bases, with 14 bases sitting between them. DNA of the CDR3: TGTGCCAGCAGCAATGACCCCCTGGGAAAACTGTTTTTT. Its translation is CASSNDPLGKLFF.

Only a few counts were recorded for this clonotype. The chain combines TRBV3-1 with TRBJ1-3; D is unclear. CDR1 LGHDT and CDR2 YNNKEL come from the germline V gene (reference sequence). This CDR3 has 16 amino acids. The V end lost 3 bases, the J end lost 3 bases, and 15 bases lay between the germline ends. CDR3 sequence (DNA): TGTGCCAGCAGCCAGGCATACCGGGATCGTGGAAACACCATATATTTT. It specifies CASSQAYRDRGNTIYF.

CDR3 sequence (DNA): TGCGCCAGCACCCGTCAGGGGAAGGGCACTGAAGCTTTCTTT. Its protein product is CASTRQGKGTEAFF. The chain recombines TRBV5-1 with TRBJ1-1; D may be TRBD1 (6 bases). Trimming shortened V by 6 bases and J by 4 bases, and 16 bases separated the two germline ends. CDR1 is SGHRS and CDR2 is YFSETQ in the germline V gene. The CDR3 sequence is 14 residues long.

The chain has TRBV20-1 and TRBJ2-1; D remains unclear. The CDR3 runs to 12 residues. V was clipped by 0 bases and J by 9 bases, with 9 bases between them. Germline assignment: CDR1 DFQATT and CDR2 SNEGSKA (reference sequence). CDR3 coding DNA: TGCAGTGCTAGAGATGATGCTGGTGAGCAGTTCTTC. Translated: CSARDDAGEQFF.

This clonotype has only a few counts. The chain uses TRBV27 and TRBJ2-7; 7 bases match TRBD2. Germline V gene lookup returns CDR1 MNHEY and CDR2 SMNVEV (reference sequence). The CDR3 loop spans 15 amino acids. The junction had 6 bases not matched to a gene; V was cut back by 1 base and J by 3 bases. The CDR3 protein is CASSLYPAGNYEQYF. DNA for the CDR3: TGTGCCAGCAGTTTATACCCAGCGGGGAACTACGAGCAGTACTTC.

The chain combines TRBV7-7 with TRBJ1-3; D is undetermined. V was shortened by 5 bases and J by 1 base, with 15 bases between the two germline ends. The CDR3 consists of 16 residues. Germline values: CDR1 SSHAT, CDR2 FNYEAQ (reference sequence). CDR3 sequence (DNA): TGTGCCAGCAGCCTTACTCCACTTGGATCTGGAAACACCATATATTTT. Translated: CASSLTPLGSGNTIYF.

The CDR3 sequence: CASSLARSLLFF. As DNA, the CDR3 is TGTGCCAGCAGCTTGGCAAGATCCTTGCTGTTTTTT. The chain links TRBV11-2 to TRBJ2-2, with unresolved D. Trimming pared 3 bases from V and 13 bases from J, leaving 12 bases between. The CDR3 runs to 12 residues. Germline-derived CDR1 and CDR2 are SGHAT and FQNNGV. Supplemented by reference TRBV11-2 and TRBJ2-2, the full variable domain reads EAGVAQSPRYKIIEKRQSVAFWCNPISGHATLYWYQQILGQGPKLLIQFQNNGVVDDSQLPKDRFSAERLKGVDSTLKIQPAKLEDSAVYLCASSLARSLLFFGEGSRLTVL.